The next 21 T cell receptor beta chains were all read from a single sample in a study of T cells in Graves' hyperthyroidism and ophthalmopathy. The source material, RNA transcripts, was used to amplify TCR beta CDR3 regions. In the first-round RT-PCR of the TCR CDR3, the HTBI primer set was used. TCRdb recomputed calls from the multiplex PCR reads with MiXCR, one row per CDR3 protein. This table has 400,000 to 500,000 distinct CDR3 sequences, approximately 15% appearing once. The sample taken for sequencing was blood. These TCRs come from a man aged 18 to 29 with Graves' ophthalmopathy.

This clonotype was detected ten times or more. The CDR3, as DNA: TGTGCCAGCAGTTTAATCGGGCAGGGGGCTCAAGAGACCCAGTACTTC. Amino acid sequence: CASSLIGQGAQETQYF. The chain has TRBV12-3 or TRBV12-4 and TRBJ2-5, with 8 bases that match TRBD1. The junction had 7 bases not matched to a gene; V was cut back by 2 bases and J by 2 bases. The CDR3 length is 16 residues.

The chain has TRBV27 and TRBJ2-5; D is ambiguous. Germline-derived CDR1 and CDR2 are MNHEY and SMNVEV (reference sequence). This CDR3 comprises 11 residues. The V and J ends lost 4 bases and 11 bases respectively, with 11 bases between them. DNA of the CDR3: TGTGCCAGCAGTTCAGCGATCGGACAGTACTTC. Amino acids: CASSSAIGQYF.

This clonotype has more than one count but fewer than ten. Compared with germline, one end of the junction differs, possibly owing to a read error. The V call is TRBV15, the J call TRBJ2-4; D possibly corresponds to TRBD2 (6 bases). The CDR3 is made up of 14 amino acids. Looked up from germline, CDR1 is LNHNV and CDR2 is YYDKDF (reference sequence). CDR3 amino acids: CASARRGAKNIQYF. CDR3 nucleotide sequence: TGCGCTTCCGCGAGGCGGGGAGCCAAAAACATTCAGTACTTC.

At least ten counts were recorded for this clonotype. The chain combines TRBV7-2 with TRBJ2-7, with D perhaps being TRBD1 or TRBD2 (5 bases each). The CDR3 contains 13 residues. The V and J ends lost 5 bases and 2 bases respectively, with 10 bases between them. Germline CDR1 SGHTA, CDR2 FQGNSA. CDR3 sequence (DNA): TGTGCCAGCAGCACTAGGGGTGCCTACGAGCAGTACTTC. This sequence encodes CASSTRGAYEQYF.

This sequence joins TRBV18 and TRBJ1-1; D is undetermined. This CDR3 has 14 residues. The V gene lost 1 base and the J gene lost 0 bases, with 6 bases spanning the gap. Looked up from germline, CDR1 is KGHSH and CDR2 is LQKENI. The CDR3 DNA sequence: TGTGCCAGCTCACCACTGACGCTGAACACTGAAGCTTTCTTT. Amino acid sequence: CASSPLTLNTEAFF.

This clonotype came up many times. V usage is TRBV12-3 or TRBV12-4 and J usage is TRBJ2-5, with D tentatively TRBD2 (5 bases). The CDR3 is 16 amino acids. V was clipped by 2 bases and J by 2 bases, with 15 bases between them. CDR3 in amino acids: CASSLMRGPPQETQYF. CDR3 sequence (DNA): TGTGCCAGCAGTTTAATGAGAGGGCCCCCACAAGAGACCCAGTACTTC.

This clonotype was seen many times. The chain carries TRBV3-1 and TRBJ2-7, with D possibly matching TRBD1 (5 bases). With 1 base removed from V and 7 bases from J, the gap between germline ends came to 14 bases. The CDR3 is 14 amino acids. CDR1 LGHDT and CDR2 YNNKEL come from the germline V gene (reference sequence). This CDR3 reads CASSQGGAPGEQYF. The CDR3 DNA sequence: TGTGCCAGCAGCCAAGGTGGGGCCCCTGGGGAGCAGTACTTC.

This clonotype turned up a few times. This sequence joins TRBV15 and TRBJ1-6, with a tentative D call TRBD1 (5 bases). From germline, CDR1 is LNHNV and CDR2 YYDKDF (reference sequence). Deletions cut 3 bases from V and 7 bases from J, with 16 bases between. The CDR3 is 16 amino acids. This CDR3 reads CATSRTPTDFNSPLHF. CDR3 sequence (DNA): TGTGCCACCAGCAGGACGCCGACAGACTTCAATTCACCCCTCCACTTT.

The chain recombines TRBV2 with TRBJ1-5; D uncertain. CDR3 size: 13 residues. Trimming cost V 1 base and J 4 bases, with 5 bases left between them. Germline loops: CDR1 SNHLY, CDR2 FYNNEI. CDR3 amino acids: CASSEEINQPQHF. CDR3 nucleotide sequence: TGTGCCAGCAGTGAAGAAATAAATCAGCCCCAGCATTTT.

This clonotype occurred many times. The gene calls are TRBV19 and TRBJ1-1; D may be TRBD1 (5 bases). Trimming removed 6 bases at V and 4 bases at J, with 18 bases between. This CDR3 contains 15 residues. CDR1 and CDR2 (germline): LNHDA, SQIVND (reference sequence). This chain's CDR3 is CASRMTWGSTTEAFF. In DNA form, the CDR3 reads TGTGCCAGTAGAATGACATGGGGGTCTACCACTGAAGCTTTCTTT.

This clonotype was recorded many times. The chain couples TRBV6-5 to TRBJ1-2; D is perhaps TRBD1 (5 bases). The germline V gene encodes CDR1 MNHEY and CDR2 SVGAGI. The CDR3 has 15 amino acids. The V end was cut by 0 bases, the J end by 5 bases, with 13 bases between. The DNA of the CDR3 is TGTGCCAGCAGTTACTCGACGGCAGGACAATATGGCTACACCTTC. Its protein is CASSYSTAGQYGYTF.

This clonotype was detected ten times or more. The genes are TRBV11-2 and TRBJ2-7, with a possible D match to TRBD1 (6 bases). The V end lost 2 bases, the J end lost 1 base, and 21 bases lay between the germline ends. In germline, CDR1 is SGHAT, CDR2 FQNNGV. The CDR3 covers 18 residues. The CDR3 protein is CASSLKGDGGPYSYEQYF. Here the CDR3 DNA reads TGTGCCAGCAGCTTAAAGGGGGACGGCGGGCCTTATTCCTACGAGCAGTACTTC.

This clonotype was seen many times. This chain uses TRBV29-1 with TRBJ2-3; TRBD2 matches 7 bases. The CDR3 is 12 residues long. Looked up from germline, CDR1 is SQVTM and CDR2 is ANQGSEA. Trimming cost V 2 bases and J 5 bases; bases outside gene matches: 1. The CDR3 sequence: CSVETSEDTQYF. The CDR3 region has the DNA TGCAGCGTTGAAACTAGCGAAGATACGCAGTATTTT.

This chain uses TRBV7-2 with TRBJ2-7, with D possibly matching TRBD1 (7 bases). The CDR3 has 13 amino acids. V shed 5 bases and J shed 6 bases, with 14 bases lying between them. The germline V gene encodes CDR1 SGHTA and CDR2 FQGNSA. DNA for the CDR3: TGTGCCAGCAGCGTGAGACAGGGACTCGAGCAGTACTTC. Protein sequence: CASSVRQGLEQYF.

This clonotype was counted ten times or more. The rearrangement links TRBV11-2 to TRBJ1-1; TRBD1 matches at 7 bases. Germline assignment: CDR1 SGHAT and CDR2 FQNNGV. This CDR3 spans 15 amino acids. J lost 6 bases, V lost 5 bases, and 12 bases had no gene match. The CDR3 sequence: CASSPLTGWFAEAFF. In nucleotides, the CDR3 is TGTGCCAGCAGCCCCTTGACAGGGTGGTTTGCTGAAGCTTTCTTT.

The V gene is TRBV19, the J gene TRBJ1-1, with D possibly being TRBD1 (6 bases). Germline CDR1 LNHDA, CDR2 SQIVND (reference sequence). The CDR3 spans 15 residues. Trimming left V 8 bases short and J 0 bases short, with 16 bases between. CDR3 in DNA: TGTGCCAGTTGGGGGGGCGGAGGTTTGAACACTGAAGCTTTCTTT. This gives the protein CASWGGGGLNTEAFF.

V and J are TRBV20-1 and TRBJ1-5; 8 positions match TRBD1. This CDR3 comprises 14 residues. The junction had 5 bases not matched to a gene; V was cut back by 2 bases and J by 5 bases. Germline lookup yields CDR1 DFQATT and CDR2 SNEGSKA (reference sequence). The CDR3 coding sequence is TGCAGTGCTAGAAGGGCAGGGGGCGATCAGCCCCAGCATTTT. It is translated as CSARRAGGDQPQHF.

There are many counts of this clonotype. J is TRBJ1-1 and V is TRBV30, with a weak D call TRBD1 (6 bases). The CDR3 runs to 13 residues. Deletions cut 2 bases from V and 9 bases from J, with 16 bases between. The germline V gene has CDR1 GTSNPN and CDR2 SVGIG (reference sequence). The CDR3 region is CAWSQGQGLKAFF. In DNA form, the CDR3 reads TGTGCCTGGAGTCAGGGGCAGGGTCTAAAAGCTTTCTTT.

This clonotype was seen more than once but under ten times. The V and J genes are TRBV12-3 or TRBV12-4 and TRBJ2-2; tentative D call: TRBD2 (6 bases). V was trimmed by 3 bases and J by 7 bases, leaving 12 bases between them. The length of the CDR3 is 14 residues. CDR3 loop: CASSLGSGYGELFF. The CDR3 DNA reads TGTGCCAGCAGTTTGGGTAGCGGTTACGGGGAGCTGTTTTTT.

This clonotype has a handful of counts. V usage is TRBV12-3 or TRBV12-4 and J usage is TRBJ1-4; TRBD1 matches 7 bases. This CDR3 is 15 amino acids long. The V segment lost 6 bases and the J segment 6 bases; nucleotides outside the gene matches: 10. CDR3 sequence: CASRGQLGFDEKLFF. DNA of the CDR3: TGTGCCAGCAGGGGACAGCTGGGCTTTGATGAAAAACTGTTTTTT.

This clonotype was counted ten times or more. V is TRBV7-2 and J is TRBJ2-3, with D possibly being TRBD1 (6 bases). The CDR3 extends over 15 amino acids. The germline V and J ends were trimmed by 2 bases and 9 bases, with 18 bases remaining between them. Germline V CDR1 and CDR2: SGHTA, FQGNSA. CDR3 in amino acids: CASSLWAGALGTQYF. Here the CDR3 DNA reads TGTGCCAGCAGCTTATGGGCAGGGGCTTTGGGGACGCAGTATTTT.